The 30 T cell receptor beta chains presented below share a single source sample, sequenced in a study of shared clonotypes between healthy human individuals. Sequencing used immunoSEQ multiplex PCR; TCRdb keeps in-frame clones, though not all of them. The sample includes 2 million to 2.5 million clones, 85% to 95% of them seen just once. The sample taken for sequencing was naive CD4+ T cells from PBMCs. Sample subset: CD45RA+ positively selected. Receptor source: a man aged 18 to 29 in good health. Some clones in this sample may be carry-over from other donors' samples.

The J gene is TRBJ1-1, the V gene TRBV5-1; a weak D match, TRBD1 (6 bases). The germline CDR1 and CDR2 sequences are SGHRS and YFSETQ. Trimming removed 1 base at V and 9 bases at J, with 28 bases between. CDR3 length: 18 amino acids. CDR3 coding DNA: TGCGCCAGCAGCTTGTTCGCTTCCGAGGGACAAGGGATTGGGAAAGCTTTCTTT. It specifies CASSLFASEGQGIGKAFF.

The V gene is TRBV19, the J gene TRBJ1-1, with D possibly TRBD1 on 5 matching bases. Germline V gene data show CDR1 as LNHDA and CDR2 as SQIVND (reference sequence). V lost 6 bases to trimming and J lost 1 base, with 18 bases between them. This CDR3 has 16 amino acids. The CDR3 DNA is TGTGCCAGTAGCAGACACCCACAGGTGACGAACACTGAAGCTTTCTTT. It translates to CASSRHPQVTNTEAFF.

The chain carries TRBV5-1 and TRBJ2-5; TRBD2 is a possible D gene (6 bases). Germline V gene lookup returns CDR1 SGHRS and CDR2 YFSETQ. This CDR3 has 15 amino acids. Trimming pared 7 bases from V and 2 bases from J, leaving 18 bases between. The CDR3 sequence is CASGGAGTQQETQYF. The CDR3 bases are TGCGCCAGCGGCGGGGCGGGGACCCAGCAAGAGACCCAGTACTTC.

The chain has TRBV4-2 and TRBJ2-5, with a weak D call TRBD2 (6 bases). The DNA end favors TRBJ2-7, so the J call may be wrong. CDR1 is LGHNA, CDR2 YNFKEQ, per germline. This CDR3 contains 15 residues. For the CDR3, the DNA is TGTGCCAGCAGCCAAGCCGGAGGGGTCGGCTACGAGCAGTACTTC. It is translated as CASSQAGGVGYEQYF.

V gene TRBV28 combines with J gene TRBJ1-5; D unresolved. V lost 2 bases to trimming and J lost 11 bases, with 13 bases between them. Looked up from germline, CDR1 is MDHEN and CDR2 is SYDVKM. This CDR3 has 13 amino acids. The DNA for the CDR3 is TGTGCCAGCAGTTTACCCGCCAGCACGGCCCAGCATTTT. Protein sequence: CASSLPASTAQHF.

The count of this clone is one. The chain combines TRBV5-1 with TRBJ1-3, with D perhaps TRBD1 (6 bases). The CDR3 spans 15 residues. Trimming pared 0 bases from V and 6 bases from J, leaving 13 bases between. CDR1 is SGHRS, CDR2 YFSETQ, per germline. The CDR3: CASSLGGAGANTIYF. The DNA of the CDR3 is TGCGCCAGCAGCTTGGGTGGAGCAGGGGCAAACACCATATATTTT.

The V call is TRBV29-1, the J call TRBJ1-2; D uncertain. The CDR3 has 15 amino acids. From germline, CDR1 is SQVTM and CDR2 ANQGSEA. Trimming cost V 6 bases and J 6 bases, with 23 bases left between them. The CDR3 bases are TGCAGCGTCGACGTTCGGGCGTTCGTCAGCGATGGCTACACCTTC. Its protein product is CSVDVRAFVSDGYTF.

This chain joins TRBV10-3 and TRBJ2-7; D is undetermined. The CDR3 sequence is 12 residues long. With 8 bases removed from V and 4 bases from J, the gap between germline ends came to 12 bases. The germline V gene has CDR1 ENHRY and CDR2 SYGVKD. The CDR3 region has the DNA TGTGCCATCTCGCCCGACGATTACGAGCAGTACTTC. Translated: CAISPDDYEQYF.

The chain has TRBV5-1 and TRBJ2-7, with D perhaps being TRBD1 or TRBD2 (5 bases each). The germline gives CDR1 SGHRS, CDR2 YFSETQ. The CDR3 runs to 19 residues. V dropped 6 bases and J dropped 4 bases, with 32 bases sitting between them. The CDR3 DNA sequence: TGCGCCAGCAACCGAATCGGCAGGGACCAAATAAGCTTCACTTACGAGCAGTACTTC. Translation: CASNRIGRDQISFTYEQYF.

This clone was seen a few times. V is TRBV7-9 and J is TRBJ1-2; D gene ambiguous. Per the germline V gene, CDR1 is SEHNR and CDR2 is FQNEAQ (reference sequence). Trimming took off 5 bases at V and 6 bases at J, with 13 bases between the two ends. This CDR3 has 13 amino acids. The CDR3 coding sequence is TGTGCCAGCAGCCCCCTGGCAGGCGATGGCTACACCTTC. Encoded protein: CASSPLAGDGYTF.

The CDR3 is CASSRDLQGNQPQHF. CDR3 nucleotide sequence: TGTGCCAGCAGCCGGGACTTACAGGGCAATCAGCCCCAGCATTTT. The chain has TRBV7-9 and TRBJ1-5, with D possibly matching TRBD1 (5 bases). Germline CDR1 is SEHNR and CDR2 is FQNEAQ (reference sequence). The length of the CDR3 is 15 residues. The ends were cut back, 5 bases at V and 2 bases at J, with 13 bases in the middle.

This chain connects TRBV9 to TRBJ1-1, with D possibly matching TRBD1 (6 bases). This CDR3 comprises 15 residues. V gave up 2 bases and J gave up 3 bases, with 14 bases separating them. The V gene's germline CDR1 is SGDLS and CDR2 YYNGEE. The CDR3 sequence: CASSVLQGPDTEAFF. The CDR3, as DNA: TGTGCCAGCAGCGTTTTACAGGGCCCTGACACTGAAGCTTTCTTT.

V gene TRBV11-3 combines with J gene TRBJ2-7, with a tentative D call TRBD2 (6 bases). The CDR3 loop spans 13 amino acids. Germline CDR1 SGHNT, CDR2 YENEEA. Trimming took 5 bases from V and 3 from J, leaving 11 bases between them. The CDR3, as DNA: TGTGCCAGCAGCCAGGGACTGCGCTACGAGCAGTACTTC. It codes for CASSQGLRYEQYF.

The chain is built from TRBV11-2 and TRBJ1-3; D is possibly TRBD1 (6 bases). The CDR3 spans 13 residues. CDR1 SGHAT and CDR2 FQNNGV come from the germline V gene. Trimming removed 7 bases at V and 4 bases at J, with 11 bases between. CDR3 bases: TGTGCCAGCACCACAGGGCCCGGAAACACCATATATTTT. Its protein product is CASTTGPGNTIYF.

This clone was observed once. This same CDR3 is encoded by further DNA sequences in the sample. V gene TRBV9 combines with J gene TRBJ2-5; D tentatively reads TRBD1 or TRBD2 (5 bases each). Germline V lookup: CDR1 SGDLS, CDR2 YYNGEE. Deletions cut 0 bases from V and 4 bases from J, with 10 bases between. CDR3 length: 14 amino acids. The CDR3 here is CASSVGGIGETQYF. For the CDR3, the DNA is TGTGCCAGCAGCGTAGGGGGGATTGGAGAGACCCAGTACTTC.

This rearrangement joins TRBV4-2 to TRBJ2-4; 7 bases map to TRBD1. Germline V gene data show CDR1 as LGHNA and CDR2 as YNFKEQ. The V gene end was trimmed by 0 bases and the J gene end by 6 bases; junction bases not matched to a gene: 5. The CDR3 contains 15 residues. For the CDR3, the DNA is TGTGCCAGCAGCCAAGAATTACAGGGGAGAAACATTCAGTACTTC. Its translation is CASSQELQGRNIQYF.

The CDR3 loop reads CSVWTVYEQYF. Written as DNA, the CDR3 is TGCAGCGTTTGGACAGTCTACGAGCAGTACTTC. The genes are TRBV29-1 and TRBJ2-7; D is possibly TRBD1 (6 bases). Trimming stripped 5 bases from V and 3 bases from J, with 8 bases between. This CDR3 has 11 amino acids. Germline CDR1 SQVTM, CDR2 ANQGSEA.

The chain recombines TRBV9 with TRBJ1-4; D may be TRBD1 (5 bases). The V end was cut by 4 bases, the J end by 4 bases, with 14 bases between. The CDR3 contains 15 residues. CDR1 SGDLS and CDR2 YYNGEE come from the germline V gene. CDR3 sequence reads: CASSRGVVGNEKLFF. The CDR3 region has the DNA TGTGCCAGCAGCCGAGGGGTGGTGGGTAATGAAAAACTGTTTTTT.

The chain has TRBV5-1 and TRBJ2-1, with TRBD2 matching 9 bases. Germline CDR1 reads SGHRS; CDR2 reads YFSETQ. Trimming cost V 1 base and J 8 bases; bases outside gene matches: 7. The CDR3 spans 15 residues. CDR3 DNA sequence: TGCGCCAGCAGCTTGTTGTCTAGCGGGAACTATGAGCAGTTCTTC. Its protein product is CASSLLSSGNYEQFF. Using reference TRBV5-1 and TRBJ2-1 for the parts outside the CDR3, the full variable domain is KAGVTQTPRYLIKTRGQQVTLSCSPISGHRSVSWYQQTPGQGLQFLFEYFSETQRNKGNFPGRFSGRQFSNSRSEMNVSTLELGDSALYLCASSLLSSGNYEQFFGPGTRLTVL.

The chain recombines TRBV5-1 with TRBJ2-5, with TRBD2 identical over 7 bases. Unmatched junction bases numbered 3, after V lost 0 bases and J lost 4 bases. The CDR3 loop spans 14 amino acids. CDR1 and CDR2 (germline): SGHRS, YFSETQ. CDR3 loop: CASSLVTSAETQYF. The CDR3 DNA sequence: TGCGCCAGCAGCTTGGTAACTAGCGCAGAGACCCAGTACTTC.

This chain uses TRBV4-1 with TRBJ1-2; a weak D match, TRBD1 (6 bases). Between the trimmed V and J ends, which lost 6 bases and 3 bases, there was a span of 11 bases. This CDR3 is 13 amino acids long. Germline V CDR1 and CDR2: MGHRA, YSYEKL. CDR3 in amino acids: CASSRQEYYGYTF. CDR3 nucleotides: TGCGCCAGCAGTCGACAGGAGTACTATGGCTACACCTTC.

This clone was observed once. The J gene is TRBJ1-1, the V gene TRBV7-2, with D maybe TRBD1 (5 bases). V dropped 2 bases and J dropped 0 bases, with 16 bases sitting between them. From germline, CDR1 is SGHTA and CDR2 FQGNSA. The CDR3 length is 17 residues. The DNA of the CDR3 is TGTGCCAGCAGCTTATTAGGGGCAGCCTACTTGAACACTGAAGCTTTCTTT. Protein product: CASSLLGAAYLNTEAFF.

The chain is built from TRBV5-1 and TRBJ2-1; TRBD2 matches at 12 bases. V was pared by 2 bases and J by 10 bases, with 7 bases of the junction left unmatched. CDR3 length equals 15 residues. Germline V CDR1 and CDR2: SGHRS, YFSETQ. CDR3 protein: CASSLLTSGSQEQFF. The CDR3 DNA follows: TGCGCCAGCAGCTTACTGACTAGCGGGAGTCAAGAGCAGTTCTTC.

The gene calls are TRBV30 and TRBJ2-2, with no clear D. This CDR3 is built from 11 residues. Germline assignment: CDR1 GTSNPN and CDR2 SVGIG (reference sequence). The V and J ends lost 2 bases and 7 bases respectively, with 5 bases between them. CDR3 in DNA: TGTGCCTGGAGTTGGGGCGGGGAGCTGTTTTTT. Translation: CAWSWGGELFF.

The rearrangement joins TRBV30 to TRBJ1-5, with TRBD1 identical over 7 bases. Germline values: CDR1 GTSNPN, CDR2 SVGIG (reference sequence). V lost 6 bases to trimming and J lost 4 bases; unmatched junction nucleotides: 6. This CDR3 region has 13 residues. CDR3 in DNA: TGTGCCTGTGGGGGACAGTTTAATCAGCCCCAGCATTTT. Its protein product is CACGGQFNQPQHF.

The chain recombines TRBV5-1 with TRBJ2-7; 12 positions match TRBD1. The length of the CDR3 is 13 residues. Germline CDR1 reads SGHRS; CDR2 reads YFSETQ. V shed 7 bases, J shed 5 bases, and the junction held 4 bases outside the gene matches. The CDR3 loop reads CASGTGGFDEQYF. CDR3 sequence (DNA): TGCGCCAGCGGGACAGGGGGCTTCGACGAGCAGTACTTC.

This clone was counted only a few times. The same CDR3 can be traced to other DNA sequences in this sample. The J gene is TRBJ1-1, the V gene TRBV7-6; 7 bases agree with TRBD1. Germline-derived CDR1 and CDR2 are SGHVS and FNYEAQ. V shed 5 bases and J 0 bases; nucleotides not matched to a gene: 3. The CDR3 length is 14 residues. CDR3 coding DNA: TGTGCCAGCAGCCCAGGGGGGATGAACACTGAAGCTTTCTTT. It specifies CASSPGGMNTEAFF.

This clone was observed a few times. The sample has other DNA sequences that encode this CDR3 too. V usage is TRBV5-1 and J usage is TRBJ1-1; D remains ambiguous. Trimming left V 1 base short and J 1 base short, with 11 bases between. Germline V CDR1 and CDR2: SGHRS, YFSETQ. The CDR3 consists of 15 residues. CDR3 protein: CASSLIGGGNTEAFF. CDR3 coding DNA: TGCGCCAGCAGCTTGATCGGCGGCGGGAACACTGAAGCTTTCTTT.

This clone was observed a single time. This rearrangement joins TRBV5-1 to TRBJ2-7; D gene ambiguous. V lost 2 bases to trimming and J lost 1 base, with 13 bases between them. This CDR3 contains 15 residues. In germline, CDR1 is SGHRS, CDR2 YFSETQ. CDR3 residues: CASSFSVGGSYEQYF. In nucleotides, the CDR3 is TGCGCCAGCAGCTTTTCCGTTGGCGGATCCTACGAGCAGTACTTC.

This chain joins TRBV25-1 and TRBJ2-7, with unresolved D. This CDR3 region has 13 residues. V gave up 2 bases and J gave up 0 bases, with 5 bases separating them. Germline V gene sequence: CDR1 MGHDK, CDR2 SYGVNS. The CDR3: CASSERNSYEQYF. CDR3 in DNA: TGTGCCAGCAGTGAAAGGAACTCCTACGAGCAGTACTTC.